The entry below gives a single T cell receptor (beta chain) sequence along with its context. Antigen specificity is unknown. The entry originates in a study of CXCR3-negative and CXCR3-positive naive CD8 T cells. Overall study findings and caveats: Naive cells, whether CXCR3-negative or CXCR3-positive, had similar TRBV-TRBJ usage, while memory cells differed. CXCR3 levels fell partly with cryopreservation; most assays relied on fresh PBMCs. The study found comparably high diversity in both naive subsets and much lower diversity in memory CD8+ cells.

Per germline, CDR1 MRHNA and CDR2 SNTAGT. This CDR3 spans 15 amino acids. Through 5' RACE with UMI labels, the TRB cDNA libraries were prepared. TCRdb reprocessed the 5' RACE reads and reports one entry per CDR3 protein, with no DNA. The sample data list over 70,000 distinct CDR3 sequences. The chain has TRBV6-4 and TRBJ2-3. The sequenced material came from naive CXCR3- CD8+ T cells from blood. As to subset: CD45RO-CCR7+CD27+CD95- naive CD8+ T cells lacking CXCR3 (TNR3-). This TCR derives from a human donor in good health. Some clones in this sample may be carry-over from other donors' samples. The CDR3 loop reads CASSEFGVDTDTQYF.